A selection of T cell receptor beta chains follows, all from one sample in a study of T cell responses to AZD1222 COVID-19 vaccine. TCRdb keeps only in-frame clones here, not all; method: immunoSEQ multiplex PCR. The sample carries some 80,000 clones, around 89% recorded once. Sequenced here: peripheral blood, sampled 28 days after the second dose of the MenACWY control vaccine. The receptor source for this set is an adult who received the MenACWY meningococcal vaccine as a control. Each CDR3 is given with its conserved first and last residue. The D gene is left open where the match is weak. Only some rows state a clone size, as once, few, many or a class for expanded clones.

clone size,J gene,D gene,V gene,CDR3 protein,CDR3 DNA
few,TRBJ1-6,.,TRBV6-5,CASSYPNSPLHF,TGTGCCAGCAGTTACCCGAATTCACCCCTCCACTTT
.,TRBJ1-1,.,TRBV4-1,CASSQDRSGPNTEAFF,TGCGCCAGCAGCCAAGATCGTTCAGGCCCGAACACTGAAGCTTTCTTT
.,TRBJ2-1,TRBD2,TRBV7-2,CASSLVRGGHEQFF,TGTGCCAGCAGCTTAGTCCGGGGGGGTCATGAGCAGTTCTTC
.,TRBJ2-7,.,TRBV28,CASSLYDSYEQYF,TGTGCCAGCAGTTTATATGACAGCTACGAGCAGTACTTC
.,TRBJ1-5,.,TRBV19,CASSIRADFSNQPQHF,TGTGCCAGTAGTATTAGGGCAGATTTTAGCAATCAGCCCCAGCATTTT
.,TRBJ2-3,.,TRBV7-9,CASRHRDATDTQYF,TGTGCCAGCAGACACCGGGACGCCACAGATACGCAGTATTTT
.,TRBJ2-7,TRBD2,TRBV11-1,CASSLSSRGGRREQYF,TGTGCCAGCAGCTTATCCTCCCGCGGGGGGCGGCGGGAGCAGTACTTC
.,TRBJ1-5,.,TRBV2,CASSRQTSNQPQHF,TGTGCCAGCAGTAGACAGACCAGCAATCAGCCCCAGCATTTT
.,TRBJ2-7,TRBD1,TRBV29-1,CSVGGTGGRYEQYF,TGCAGCGTTGGAGGGACAGGGGGCAGGTACGAGCAGTACTTC
.,TRBJ2-7,.,TRBV20-1,CSVQGSYEQYF,TGCAGCGTACAGGGATCCTACGAGCAGTACTTC
few,TRBJ1-5,.,TRBV10-3,CAISENRDQPQHF,TGTGCCATCAGTGAGAATAGGGATCAGCCCCAGCATTTT
.,TRBJ1-1,.,TRBV14,CASSQEGGYTEAFF,TGTGCCAGCAGCCAAGAGGGAGGGTACACTGAAGCTTTCTTT
.,TRBJ2-5,.,TRBV15,CATSRDKEETQYF,TGTGCCACCAGCAGAGATAAGGAAGAGACCCAGTACTTC
.,TRBJ1-1,.,TRBV3-1/TRBV3-2,CASSQDWQTNTEAFF,TGTGCCAGCAGCCAAGATTGGCAGACGAACACTGAAGCTTTCTTT
once,TRBJ2-1,TRBD2,TRBV10-3,CAISEGAGGLSSYNEQFF,TGTGCCATCAGTGAGGGTGCGGGGGGCCTAAGCTCCTACAATGAGCAGTTCTTC
.,TRBJ2-3,TRBD2,TRBV7-2,CASSTSGGNADTQYF,TGTGCCAGCAGCACCAGCGGGGGGAACGCAGATACGCAGTATTTT
.,TRBJ2-5,.,TRBV28,CASSTHLARETQYF,TGTGCCAGCAGTACTCACCTGGCTAGAGAGACCCAGTACTTC
.,TRBJ2-1,.,TRBV7-2,CASSLGLGRVSEQFF,TGTGCCAGCAGCTTAGGGCTAGGAAGAGTCAGTGAGCAGTTCTTC
.,TRBJ1-2,.,TRBV5-1,CASSLAGGYTF,TGCGCCAGCAGCTTGGCAGGGGGCTACACCTTC
.,TRBJ2-7,TRBD1,TRBV10-1,CASSEDRVDSDEQYF,TGCGCCAGCAGTGAGGACAGGGTGGACTCGGACGAGCAGTACTTC
.,TRBJ1-5,.,TRBV2,CASRGITGINQPQHF,TGTGCCAGCAGGGGAATCACAGGGATCAATCAGCCCCAGCATTTT
.,TRBJ1-2,TRBD1,TRBV30,CAWSVLGTGGGYTF,TGTGCCTGGAGTGTACTGGGGACAGGGGGCGGCTACACCTTC
.,TRBJ1-5,TRBD1,TRBV18,CASSQGQGALGQPQHF,TGTGCCAGCTCACAGGGACAGGGGGCGCTCGGTCAGCCCCAGCATTTT
.,TRBJ2-7,TRBD1,TRBV19,CASSLGPHRGAYEQYF,TGTGCCAGTAGTTTGGGCCCACACAGGGGGGCCTACGAGCAGTACTTC
.,TRBJ2-7,TRBD1,TRBV6-5,CASGKDRGLYEQYF,TGTGCCAGCGGAAAAGACAGGGGGCTCTACGAGCAGTACTTC
once,TRBJ1-1,.,TRBV6-1,CASSEGAPRGTEAFF,TGTGCCAGCAGTGAAGGGGCACCAAGGGGAACTGAAGCTTTCTTT
.,TRBJ1-1,.,TRBV7-2,CASSPSVGGNTEAFF,TGTGCCAGCAGCCCATCGGTCGGGGGGAACACTGAAGCTTTCTTT
.,TRBJ2-5,TRBD2,TRBV7-9,CASSLSQRGPQETQYF,TGTGCCAGCAGCTTATCCCAGCGGGGGCCCCAAGAGACCCAGTACTTC
.,TRBJ2-3,TRBD1,TRBV5-1,CASSPDRGLDTQYF,TGCGCCAGCAGCCCGGACAGGGGGTTAGATACGCAGTATTTT
few,TRBJ2-3,.,TRBV24-1,CATSDLGGMSDTQYF,TGTGCCACCAGTGATTTAGGAGGGATGAGTGATACGCAGTATTTT
.,TRBJ2-1,TRBD2,TRBV2,CASSDPTLAGEQFF,TGTGCCAGCAGTGATCCTACACTAGCGGGTGAGCAGTTCTTC
.,TRBJ1-1,.,TRBV3-1/TRBV3-2,CASSPLLSRTDEAFF,TGTGCCAGCAGCCCACTTCTATCGAGGACAGATGAAGCTTTCTTT
few,TRBJ1-5,.,TRBV6-5,CASSYSAGYQGQPQHF,TGTGCCAGCAGTTACTCGGCAGGTTACCAGGGACAGCCCCAGCATTTT
.,TRBJ1-6,.,TRBV5-5,CASSSMVGAKNSPLHF,TGTGCCAGCAGCTCGATGGTGGGGGCAAAAAATTCACCCCTCCACTTT
.,TRBJ1-1,TRBD1,TRBV6-4,CASGEQGSTEAFF,TGTGCCAGCGGCGAACAGGGGAGCACTGAAGCTTTCTTT
once,TRBJ2-2,TRBD1,TRBV27,CASRPQGARTGELFF,TGTGCCAGCAGGCCACAGGGGGCGCGCACCGGGGAGCTGTTTTTT
.,TRBJ1-5,.,TRBV7-8,CASSSSEHSNQPQHF,TGTGCCAGCAGCTCCTCTGAGCATAGCAATCAGCCCCAGCATTTT
.,TRBJ1-6,TRBD1,TRBV19,CASSIAWTGAYNSPLHF,TGTGCCAGTAGTATAGCCTGGACAGGGGCCTATAATTCACCCCTCCACTTT
.,TRBJ1-2,.,TRBV14,CASSQVIGANYGYTF,TGTGCCAGCAGCCAAGTTATCGGGGCTAACTATGGCTACACCTTC
.,TRBJ1-5,.,TRBV5-5,CASSFGRDGTSNQPQHF,TGTGCCAGCAGCTTCGGGAGGGACGGTACGAGCAATCAGCCCCAGCATTTT
.,TRBJ1-1,.,TRBV29-1,CSVEVSGRGSTEAFF,TGCAGCGTTGAAGTTTCCGGAAGGGGTTCCACTGAAGCTTTCTTT
once,TRBJ2-7,.,TRBV25-1,CASSHSGSVSYEQYF,TGTGCCAGCAGCCACAGTGGGTCCGTGTCCTACGAGCAGTACTTC
.,TRBJ1-6,.,TRBV6-5,CASSYKGGSYNSPLHF,TGTGCCAGCAGTTACAAGGGGGGCTCCTATAATTCACCCCTCCACTTT
once,TRBJ1-4,.,TRBV28,CASSGRGGTNEKLFF,TGTGCCAGCAGTGGTCGGGGGGGGACTAATGAAAAACTGTTTTTT
once,TRBJ2-7,TRBD2,TRBV2,CASSESAGGQYEQYF,TGTGCCAGCAGTGAATCGGCGGGGGGGCAGTACGAGCAGTACTTC
.,TRBJ1-4,TRBD1,TRBV2,CASRTGSANEKLFF,TGTGCCAGCAGGACAGGGTCGGCTAATGAAAAACTGTTTTTT
.,TRBJ1-4,TRBD1,TRBV27,CASSSTGGNEKLFF,TGTGCCAGCAGTTCGACAGGGGGTAATGAAAAACTGTTTTTT
.,TRBJ2-7,.,TRBV27,CASSLNPGIGAYEQYF,TGTGCCAGCAGTCTCAATCCCGGGATTGGGGCCTACGAGCAGTACTTC
.,TRBJ1-2,.,TRBV15,CATSRPPPNRVGYTF,TGTGCCACCAGCAGACCACCCCCAAACAGGGTTGGCTACACCTTC